Sequencing of this T cell receptor (beta chain) was carried out in a study of cytomegalovirus exposure and HLA in healthy donors. CDR1 is MDHEN and CDR2 is SYDVKM in the germline V gene. The V segment lost 3 bases and the J segment 6 bases; nucleotides outside the gene matches: 14. This CDR3 is built from 18 residues. The PCR employed 60 Vbeta primers together with 13 Jbeta primers. Some clones are missing from TCRdb's copy, which holds only in-frame ones; the method was immunoSEQ multiplex PCR. The table records around 140,000 clones, approximately 87% of them present only once. Notes on this clone: Its antigen remains unknown.

Findings and limits, study-wide: Some highly shared sequence variants likely arose as a pipeline artifact. The later analysis indicated that the majority of CMV-associated TCR beta chains appeared HLA-restricted.

This chain uses TRBV28 with TRBJ2-1; TRBD2 matches 10 bases. The clonotype was recovered from a woman in her twenties or thirties in good health and CMV-seronegative. Sequences were obtained from PBMCs. Here the CDR3 reads CASSFPTSGPTEPNEQFF. The CDR3 region has the DNA TGTGCCAGCAGTTTCCCGACTAGCGGGCCTACGGAACCCAATGAGCAGTTCTTC.